The 26 T cell receptor beta chains given below trace back to one sample, sequenced in a study of blood T cell repertoires in COVID-19. The method was immunoSEQ multiplex PCR; TCRdb's version includes in-frame clones alone and lacks a portion of them. The sample contains about 120,000 clones, around 79% of which appear only once. The sample taken for sequencing was peripheral blood. Receptor source: a woman of 80 years or more with active or convalescent COVID-19.

The chain joins TRBV19 to TRBJ2-1, with 9 bases aligning to TRBD2. The CDR3 extends over 14 amino acids. The V segment lost 6 bases and the J segment 5 bases; nucleotides outside the gene matches: 5. Germline V gene data show CDR1 as LNHDA and CDR2 as SQIVND (reference sequence). CDR3 loop: CASRYSSGNNEQFF. Here the CDR3 DNA reads TGTGCCAGTAGATATTCTAGCGGGAACAATGAGCAGTTCTTC. Together with reference TRBV19 and TRBJ2-1, the CDR3 gives the full variable domain: DGGITQSPKYLFRKEGQNVTLSCEQNLNHDAMYWYRQDPGQGLRLIYYSQIVNDFQKGDIAEGYSVSREKKESFPLTVTSAQKNPTAFYLCASRYSSGNNEQFFGPGTRLTVL.

V gene TRBV9 combines with J gene TRBJ1-1; possible D gene TRBD1, 5 bases. The CDR3 sequence is 17 residues long. V was trimmed by 3 bases and J by 6 bases, leaving 24 bases between them. Germline loops: CDR1 SGDLS, CDR2 YYNGEE. The CDR3 is CASSASISVGEGAEAFF. CDR3 coding DNA: TGTGCCAGCAGCGCATCGATCTCCGTTGGGGAAGGGGCTGAAGCTTTCTTT.

In DNA, the CDR3 is TGTGCCAGCAGCTCCGTCCTAGCGGGAGCCACCTACGAGCAGTACTTC. Translated, it gives CASSSVLAGATYEQYF. The chain links TRBV2 to TRBJ2-7; 10 bases are a match to TRBD2. CDR3 size: 16 residues. Per germline, CDR1 SNHLY and CDR2 FYNNEI. V trimming: 6 bases; J trimming: 2 bases; junction bases outside the gene matches: 10.

In this sample, this clone turned up many times. The genes are TRBV10-3 and TRBJ1-2, with D tentatively TRBD1 (5 bases). Germline V gene lookup returns CDR1 ENHRY and CDR2 SYGVKD. V was cut by 6 bases and J by 0 bases, with 8 bases left in between. This CDR3 has 13 amino acids. CDR3 bases: TGTGCCATCAGCGGACAAGCTAACTATGGCTACACCTTC. Protein: CAISGQANYGYTF.

The V and J genes are TRBV5-8 and TRBJ2-7, with a weak D call TRBD1 (6 bases). The CDR3 contains 15 residues. V gave up 2 bases and J gave up 4 bases, with 16 bases separating them. Per the germline V gene, CDR1 is SGHTS and CDR2 is YDEGEE. The CDR3, as DNA: TGTGCCAGCAGCTTAATAATTACAGGGAAGTACGAGCAGTACTTC. It encodes CASSLIITGKYEQYF.

V and J are TRBV6-5 and TRBJ2-3; 11 bases line up with TRBD2. V gave up 5 bases and J gave up 3 bases; unmatched junction bases: 4. There are 15 residues in the CDR3. The germline V gene has CDR1 MNHEY and CDR2 SVGAGI. As DNA, the CDR3 is TGTGCCAGCAGTATCCGACTAGCGGGAACAGATACGCAGTATTTT. Translated: CASSIRLAGTDTQYF.

The chain is built from TRBV3-1 (or the pseudogene TRBV3-2) and TRBJ2-1, with 10 bases aligning to TRBD2. Germline V lookup: CDR1 LGHDT, CDR2 YNNKEL (reference sequence). The length of the CDR3 is 14 residues. Unmatched junction bases numbered 11, after V lost 8 bases and J lost 10 bases. The CDR3 protein is CASGIPSGSQEQFF. CDR3 DNA: TGTGCCAGCGGCATACCTAGCGGGAGCCAGGAGCAGTTCTTC.

The J gene is TRBJ1-1, the V gene TRBV19, with D possibly TRBD1 on 5 matching bases. This CDR3 comprises 14 residues. With 3 bases removed from V and 5 bases from J, the gap between germline ends came to 13 bases. The germline gives CDR1 LNHDA, CDR2 SQIVND (reference sequence). In DNA form, the CDR3 reads TGTGCCAGTAGTATCACAGGTATTCTGACTGAAGCTTTCTTT. This sequence encodes CASSITGILTEAFF.

This chain uses TRBV28 with TRBJ1-4; D not certain. Germline V gives CDR1 MDHEN, CDR2 SYDVKM. The CDR3 sequence is 16 residues long. V was pared by 4 bases and J by 0 bases, with 12 bases between. CDR3 sequence: CASSSPHRATNEKLFF. CDR3 DNA: TGTGCCAGCAGTTCCCCCCATCGAGCAACTAATGAAAAACTGTTTTTT.

J is TRBJ2-4 and V is TRBV30; D may be TRBD1 (6 bases). Between the trimmed V and J ends, which lost 0 bases and 5 bases, there was a span of 11 bases. The CDR3 length is 14 residues. The germline CDR1 and CDR2 sequences are GTSNPN and SVGIG (reference sequence). The CDR3: CAWSVGRGQNIQYF. The CDR3 DNA reads TGTGCCTGGAGTGTCGGCAGGGGACAAAACATTCAGTACTTC.

The chain combines TRBV3-1 (or the pseudogene TRBV3-2) with TRBJ2-7, with 8 bases lining up with TRBD2. The CDR3 is 14 amino acids. Germline assignment: CDR1 LGHDT and CDR2 YNNKEL (reference sequence). Trimming removed 4 bases from V and 6 bases from J; junction bases left unmatched: 8. The CDR3 loop reads CASSLRTSNGEQYF. In DNA, the CDR3 is TGTGCCAGCAGCCTAAGGACTAGCAATGGCGAGCAGTACTTC.

This sequence joins TRBV5-4 and TRBJ1-4; maybe TRBD1 (6 bases). The V end lost 3 bases, the J end lost 7 bases, and 22 bases lay between the germline ends. The germline V gene has CDR1 SGHNT and CDR2 YYREEE (reference sequence). The CDR3 is 17 amino acids. The CDR3 region is CASSSYRDSSFGEKLFF. Here the CDR3 DNA reads TGTGCCAGCAGCTCATACAGGGATTCTTCATTTGGTGAAAAACTGTTTTTT.

This clone was detected only a few times. The same CDR3 also results from other DNA sequences found in this sample. The V gene is TRBV29-1, the J gene TRBJ2-5; 7 nucleotides align to TRBD2. V lost 2 bases and J lost 2; bases outside the gene matches: 8. The CDR3 sequence is 15 residues long. The germline gives CDR1 SQVTM, CDR2 ANQGSEA. CDR3 sequence (DNA): TGCAGCGTTGAATCGCCGGGAGGATGGCAAGAGACCCAGTACTTC. Translated: CSVESPGGWQETQYF.

V gene TRBV7-8 combines with J gene TRBJ1-5; 8 bases are shared with TRBD1. Trimming cost V 0 bases and J 0 bases; bases outside gene matches: 7. Germline CDR1 is SGHVS and CDR2 is FQNEAQ. The CDR3 extends over 18 amino acids. This CDR3 reads CASSLAGQGLTSNQPQHF. For the CDR3, the DNA is TGTGCCAGCAGCTTAGCAGGACAGGGCCTCACTAGCAATCAGCCCCAGCATTTT.

V is TRBV5-4 and J is TRBJ1-2; D unclear. Germline V gene lookup returns CDR1 SGHNT and CDR2 YYREEE (reference sequence). V lost 4 bases and J 3 bases, leaving 13 bases between the germline ends. The CDR3 spans 14 residues. The CDR3 sequence is CASSPPRPDYGYTF. The CDR3 bases are TGTGCCAGCAGCCCCCCCCGCCCGGACTATGGCTACACCTTC.

The chain links TRBV4-1 to TRBJ2-2, with 8 bases that match TRBD2. CDR3 length: 16 residues. CDR1 MGHRA and CDR2 YSYEKL come from the germline V gene. V shed 6 bases and J 3 bases; nucleotides not matched to a gene: 9. DNA for the CDR3: TGCGCCAGCAGATTTTTAGCGGGACCACACACCGGGGAGCTGTTTTTT. This translates into CASRFLAGPHTGELFF.

The chain has TRBV18 and TRBJ2-2, with a possible D match to TRBD1 (5 bases). V was shortened by 3 bases and J by 1 base, with 6 bases between the two germline ends. The CDR3 extends over 14 amino acids. The germline gives CDR1 KGHSH, CDR2 LQKENI. CDR3 nucleotide sequence: TGTGCCAGCTCACCCGGACAGAACACCGGGGAGCTGTTTTTT. It codes for CASSPGQNTGELFF.

The chain uses TRBV7-9 and TRBJ2-4; D unclear. The germline gives CDR1 SEHNR, CDR2 FQNEAQ (reference sequence). V lost 4 bases, J lost 5 bases, and 6 bases lay in between. The CDR3 covers 12 residues. CDR3 in amino acids: CASSSYENIQYF. CDR3 coding DNA: TGTGCCAGCAGCTCCTATGAAAACATTCAGTACTTC.

The chain has TRBV5-1 and TRBJ2-3; the match to TRBD2 covers 13 bases. Germline trimming cut 4 bases from V and 5 bases from J; bases unmatched to any gene: 7. This CDR3 comprises 16 residues. Germline CDR1 SGHRS, CDR2 YFSETQ. The DNA for the CDR3 is TGCGCCAGCAGCACAGGGACTAGCGGGACTGGAGATACGCAGTATTTT. This translates into CASSTGTSGTGDTQYF.

The chain links TRBV4-2 to TRBJ2-1; 9 nucleotides line up with TRBD2. Germline V CDR1 and CDR2: LGHNA, YNFKEQ. The CDR3 has 17 residues. The V gene end was trimmed by 0 bases and the J gene end by 6 bases; junction bases not matched to a gene: 9. The CDR3 sequence is CASSQDRGLASINEQFF. Here the CDR3 DNA reads TGTGCCAGCAGCCAAGATCGAGGACTAGCGTCGATCAATGAGCAGTTCTTC.

This clone has only one observation. This chain joins TRBV27 and TRBJ2-5, with 14 bases fitting TRBD2. The CDR3 sequence is 17 residues long. Per germline, CDR1 MNHEY and CDR2 SMNVEV (reference sequence). J lost 4 bases, V lost 2 bases, and 6 bases had no gene match. CDR3 DNA: TGTGCCAGCAGTTTAAGCCTCGGACTAGCGGGAGGAGAGACCCAGTACTTC. This codes for CASSLSLGLAGGETQYF.

The chain carries TRBV5-1 and TRBJ2-7; 7 bases are shared with TRBD2. The CDR3 runs to 14 residues. Germline-derived CDR1 and CDR2 are SGHRS and YFSETQ. Unmatched junction bases numbered 3, after V lost 3 bases and J lost 0 bases. The CDR3 protein is CASSSGGSSYEQYF. The CDR3, as DNA: TGCGCCAGCAGCTCCGGGGGGAGCTCCTACGAGCAGTACTTC.

V and J are TRBV5-1 and TRBJ2-1, with 8 bases fitting TRBD2. Germline values: CDR1 SGHRS, CDR2 YFSETQ. The CDR3 runs 16 residues. After removal of 2 bases from V and 4 bases from J, the junction contained 8 bases not matched to a gene. The CDR3 sequence: CASSLSAGRVYNEQFF. The CDR3 DNA reads as TGCGCCAGCAGCTTATCCGCCGGGAGGGTTTACAATGAGCAGTTCTTC.

The J gene is TRBJ1-5, the V gene TRBV9; D gene unclear. Trimming pared 4 bases from V and 4 bases from J, leaving 9 bases between. The CDR3 loop spans 13 amino acids. Germline V gene data show CDR1 as SGDLS and CDR2 as YYNGEE. This CDR3 reads CASSPGGNQPQHF. The CDR3 nucleotides read TGTGCCAGCAGCCCAGGAGGTAATCAGCCCCAGCATTTT.

The genes are TRBV4-2 and TRBJ2-7, with 11 positions matching TRBD2. The CDR3 runs to 18 residues. Germline V gives CDR1 LGHNA, CDR2 YNFKEQ. With 4 bases clipped from V and 3 bases from J, the junction kept 14 bases outside the gene matches. The DNA of the CDR3 is TGTGCCAGCAGCCGCACCGGGACTAGCGGTACCTGGAGCTACGAGCAGTACTTC. Its translation: CASSRTGTSGTWSYEQYF.

Of note for this clone: Other DNA sequences from this sample encode an identical CDR3 as well. The CDR3 bases are TGTGCCAGCAGTGACCAGGGGAGAGGCTACGAGCAGTACTTC. It encodes CASSDQGRGYEQYF. The J gene is TRBJ2-7, the V gene TRBV2; D is perhaps TRBD1 (6 bases). Germline CDR1 and CDR2: SNHLY and FYNNEI. The CDR3 loop spans 14 amino acids. V dropped 3 bases and J dropped 3 bases, with 12 bases sitting between them.